These 8 T cell receptor beta chains were all obtained from the same sample, sequenced in a study of blood T cell repertoires in COVID-19. Profiling relied on immunoSEQ multiplex PCR, and the TCRdb table lists in-frame clones only, not all of them. The profile shows around 230,000 clones, 84% of them singletons. The source material was peripheral blood. Receptor source: a middle-aged man who had recovered from COVID-19.

V gene TRBV2 combines with J gene TRBJ2-7, with TRBD1 matching over 9 bases. The V gene end was trimmed by 10 bases and the J gene end by 3 bases; junction bases not matched to a gene: 10. Germline CDR1 is SNHLY and CDR2 is FYNNEI. The CDR3 is 14 amino acids. The DNA of the CDR3 is TGTGCCACGAAGCCGGGACAGGGAATCTACGAGCAGTACTTC. Protein sequence: CATKPGQGIYEQYF.

J is TRBJ2-1 and V is TRBV21-1; TRBD2, as called in the table, went unchecked against the DNA. TRBV21-1 has pseudogene status. This CDR3 is built from 17 residues. The CDR3 DNA reads TGTGCCAGCAGCAAGCAGGGTAGCGGGACCTGCTACAATGAGCAGTTCTTC. Residues: CASSKQGSGTCYNEQFF.

A single count supports this clone. The chain combines TRBV11-2 with TRBJ1-2; 8 bases agree with TRBD1. The CDR3 spans 16 residues. CDR1 is SGHAT and CDR2 is FQNNGV in the germline V gene. Unmatched junction bases numbered 4, after V lost 0 bases and J lost 1 base. CDR3: CASSLERQGFNYGYTF. Written as DNA, the CDR3 is TGTGCCAGCAGCTTAGAACGACAGGGGTTTAACTATGGCTACACCTTC.

This clone has just one count. The rearrangement uses TRBV5-6 and TRBJ1-5, with D hard to call. Germline CDR1 SGHDT, CDR2 YYEEEE. The CDR3 loop spans 15 amino acids. V was cut by 1 base and J by 2 bases, with 10 bases left in between. CDR3 amino acids: CASSLTPRGNQPQHF. CDR3 sequence (DNA): TGTGCCAGCAGCTTGACCCCTCGGGGCAATCAGCCCCAGCATTTT.

This chain links TRBV6-1 with TRBJ1-4; the D gene is possibly TRBD1 (5 bases). This CDR3 spans 15 amino acids. Trimming removed 0 bases at V and 8 bases at J, with 13 bases between. The germline V gene has CDR1 MNHNS and CDR2 SASEGT. Here the CDR3 reads CASSEATGGTEKLFF. For the CDR3, the DNA is TGTGCCAGCAGTGAAGCTACAGGCGGGACGGAAAAACTGTTTTTT.

The V call is TRBV5-4, the J call TRBJ2-7; 10 nucleotides match TRBD1. CDR3 length equals 17 residues. Germline V CDR1 and CDR2: SGHNT, YYREEE (reference sequence). V lost 4 bases and J lost 2; bases outside the gene matches: 12. The CDR3 DNA reads as TGTGCCAGCAGCCCAGCCACCGGGACAGGGGACACCTACGAGCAGTACTTC. This sequence encodes CASSPATGTGDTYEQYF.

The chain links TRBV18 to TRBJ2-5; possible D gene TRBD2, 6 bases. Looked up from germline, CDR1 is KGHSH and CDR2 is LQKENI. CDR3 length: 14 amino acids. Trimming cost V 3 bases and J 3 bases, with 11 bases left between them. The CDR3 is CASSPKTREETQYF. CDR3 nucleotide sequence: TGTGCCAGCTCACCGAAGACTAGGGAAGAGACCCAGTACTTC.

The chain has TRBV3-1 (or the pseudogene TRBV3-2) and TRBJ2-2; no definite D call. Germline V gives CDR1 LGHDT, CDR2 YNNKEL (reference sequence). Trimming removed 2 bases from V and 1 base from J, with 8 bases in between. The CDR3 is made up of 15 amino acids. DNA for the CDR3: TGTGCCAGCAGCCAATTCGGCGGGAACACCGGGGAGCTGTTTTTT. Translating it yields CASSQFGGNTGELFF.